Listed here are 19 T cell receptor beta chains from one sample, sequenced in a study of blood T cells in healthy people across ages. PCR was performed a second time for about 7 to 12 cycles using a sample-barcoded 5' primer and a J-beta primer mix. TCRdb reprocessed the 5' RACE reads via MiXCR and lists one record per CDR3 protein. The table lists roughly 680,000 distinct CDR3 sequences, roughly 20% of them singletons, with around 3.4% in the top ten. Sequenced: blood. The receptors derive from a man in his 70s in good health.

CDR3 amino acids: CASSQDLQGINEKLFF. The CDR3 bases are TGTGCCAGCAGCCAAGACCTACAGGGGATTAATGAAAAACTGTTTTTT. The V gene is TRBV3-1, the J gene TRBJ1-4; TRBD1 agrees at 7 bases. The junction had 5 bases not matched to a gene; V was cut back by 0 bases and J by 4 bases. CDR1 is LGHDT, CDR2 YNNKEL, per germline (reference sequence). The CDR3 is 16 amino acids.

This clonotype showed up many times. The rearrangement uses TRBV20-1 and TRBJ2-6; D is unresolved. With 3 bases removed from V and 0 bases from J, the gap between germline ends came to 12 bases. Germline V gene sequence: CDR1 DFQATT, CDR2 SNEGSKA (reference sequence). The CDR3 has 16 amino acids. The CDR3 nucleotides are TGCAGTGCTAGTTTTGCCTTATACTCTGGGGCCAACGTCCTGACTTTC. Protein product: CSASFALYSGANVLTF.

The chain links TRBV10-3 to TRBJ2-7; TRBD2 agrees at 11 bases. Per the germline V gene, CDR1 is ENHRY and CDR2 is SYGVKD. This CDR3 is 15 amino acids long. V shed 6 bases, J shed 1 base, and the junction held 5 bases outside the gene matches. DNA for the CDR3: TGTGCCATCAGCACCGGGACTAGCGGTTCCTACGAGCAGTACTTC. Amino acid sequence: CAISTGTSGSYEQYF.

The genes are TRBV6-6 and TRBJ2-5, with 12 bases aligning to TRBD2. Germline lookup yields CDR1 MNHNY and CDR2 SVGAGI (reference sequence). V was clipped by 2 bases and J by 5 bases; unmatched bases: 6. This CDR3 spans 16 amino acids. CDR3 region: CASSYPTSGRRETQYF. For the CDR3, the DNA is TGTGCCAGCAGTTACCCGACTAGCGGGAGACGGGAGACCCAGTACTTC.

This clonotype was observed a handful of times. The chain joins TRBV2 to TRBJ1-5; 7 bases match TRBD1. The V and J ends lost 7 bases and 5 bases, in that order; junction bases with no gene match: 5. The CDR3 is 13 amino acids. Germline V gene sequence: CDR1 SNHLY, CDR2 FYNNEI. The DNA for the CDR3 is TGTGCCAGCATAGACAGGGAGGATCAGCCCCAGCATTTT. Translating gives CASIDREDQPQHF.

V is TRBV5-1 and J is TRBJ2-3, with a tentative D call TRBD1 (5 bases). The V gene lost 0 bases and the J gene lost 0 bases, with 14 bases spanning the gap. The CDR3 spans 17 residues. Germline-derived CDR1 and CDR2 are SGHRS and YFSETQ. The CDR3 DNA sequence: TGCGCCAGCAGCTTGGCAGACAGTTCCCAGAGCACAGATACGCAGTATTTT. It specifies CASSLADSSQSTDTQYF.

This clonotype occurred a few times. This chain links TRBV7-2 with TRBJ1-3; D gene unclear. Germline CDR1 is SGHTA and CDR2 is FQGNSA. This CDR3 is built from 16 residues. Trimming left V 0 bases short and J 1 base short, with 10 bases between. CDR3 in amino acids: CASSLAGLGSGNTIYF. The CDR3 nucleotides are TGTGCCAGCAGCTTAGCGGGTTTAGGGTCTGGAAACACCATATATTTT.

This rearrangement joins TRBV20-1 to TRBJ1-2, with a weak D call TRBD1 (6 bases). V dropped 5 bases and J dropped 1 base, with 11 bases sitting between them. Per the germline V gene, CDR1 is DFQATT and CDR2 is SNEGSKA (reference sequence). The CDR3 loop spans 13 amino acids. CDR3: CSAANRVNYGYTF. The CDR3 DNA sequence: TGCAGTGCTGCTAACAGGGTTAACTATGGCTACACCTTC.

This clonotype was counted between two and nine times. This rearrangement joins TRBV3-1 to TRBJ2-5; unclear D gene. CDR1 and CDR2 from the germline V gene are LGHDT and YNNKEL (reference sequence). The V gene lost 2 bases and the J gene lost 3 bases, with 19 bases spanning the gap. This CDR3 spans 17 amino acids. The CDR3 nucleotides are TGTGCCAGCAGCCAACGTTGGAGCGCTAGGATTAAAGAGACCCAGTACTTC. Encoded protein: CASSQRWSARIKETQYF.

As regards this clonotype: One end of the junction fails to match germline, which may point to a read error. J is TRBJ1-4 and V is TRBV20-1; TRBD1 matches at 8 bases. The CDR3 contains 15 residues. Germline V lookup: CDR1 DFQATT, CDR2 SNEGSKA (reference sequence). The CDR3: CSARNSGQGNGKLFF. The CDR3 DNA follows: TGCAGTGCTAGAAATTCCGGACAGGGTAATGGAAAACTGTTTTTT.

This chain connects TRBV25-1 to TRBJ2-7, with TRBD1 as a possible D gene (5 bases). The V end lost 5 bases, the J end lost 2 bases, and 7 bases lay between the germline ends. Germline CDR1 reads MGHDK; CDR2 reads SYGVNS. The CDR3 spans 12 residues. The CDR3 DNA is TGTGCCAGCAGTAGACAGACCTACGAGCAGTACTTC. Its translation: CASSRQTYEQYF.

The sample holds a few counts of this clonotype. The chain is built from TRBV7-2 and TRBJ2-1, with D uncertain. Trimming left V 2 bases short and J 8 bases short, with 13 bases between. Germline-derived CDR1 and CDR2 are SGHTA and FQGNSA. The CDR3 has 14 residues. Here the CDR3 DNA reads TGTGCCAGCAGCTTACGGACCTCCGAAGATGAGCAGTTCTTC. It translates to CASSLRTSEDEQFF.

The chain employs TRBV12-3 or TRBV12-4 and TRBJ2-4; a possible D gene is TRBD1 (6 bases). The ends were cut back, 4 bases at V and 3 bases at J, with 13 bases in the middle. The CDR3 consists of 15 residues. CDR3 loop: CASSYGGAGKNIQYF. The CDR3 region has the DNA TGTGCCAGCAGTTATGGGGGCGCGGGCAAAAACATTCAGTACTTC.

This clonotype came up a few times. The genes are TRBV6-5 and TRBJ1-6; D is ambiguous. This CDR3 has 16 amino acids. Germline assignment: CDR1 MNHEY and CDR2 SVGAGI. Trimming removed 0 bases at V and 7 bases at J, with 13 bases between. CDR3 amino acids: CASSYSLQRGNSPLHF. CDR3 nucleotide sequence: TGTGCCAGCAGTTACTCGCTCCAGAGAGGGAATTCACCCCTCCACTTT.

V gene TRBV20-1 combines with J gene TRBJ2-7; 9 bases are a match to TRBD2. In germline, CDR1 is DFQATT, CDR2 SNEGSKA (reference sequence). The CDR3 loop spans 13 amino acids. The DNA for the CDR3 is TGCAGCGTAGCGGGAGTGGGGAACTACGAGCAGTACTTC. This encodes CSVAGVGNYEQYF.

This clonotype turned up a few times. This sequence joins TRBV9 and TRBJ2-5; 8 bases align to TRBD1. Germline assignment: CDR1 SGDLS and CDR2 YYNGEE. V lost 4 bases, J lost 7 bases, and 12 bases stayed unmatched. This CDR3 comprises 15 residues. CDR3 nucleotide sequence: TGTGCCAGCAGCAATAGGGACAGGATAGGTGCGACCCAGTACTTC. Amino acids: CASSNRDRIGATQYF.

J is TRBJ2-1 and V is TRBV5-6, with 14 bases matching TRBD2. Looked up from germline, CDR1 is SGHDT and CDR2 is YYEEEE. Losses at the gene ends were 1 base for V and 1 base for J; bases not matched to a gene: 7. CDR3 length: 19 amino acids. CDR3 sequence: CASSLYGTSGSVSYNEQFF. The DNA of the CDR3 is TGTGCCAGCAGCTTGTACGGGACTAGCGGGAGTGTATCCTACAATGAGCAGTTCTTC.

This clonotype was observed a few times. V and J are TRBV20-1 and TRBJ2-1, with TRBD2 matching over 8 bases. After removal of 0 bases from V and 6 bases from J, the junction contained 10 bases not matched to a gene. This CDR3 spans 16 amino acids. Germline CDR1 DFQATT, CDR2 SNEGSKA (reference sequence). The CDR3 region has the DNA TGCAGTGCTAGAGATACAAGGAGCGGGAGTACCAATGAGCAGTTCTTC. This translates into CSARDTRSGSTNEQFF.

Note on this clonotype: Likely a read error: the CDR3 ends without its conserved phenylalanine or tryptophan. The genes are TRBV4-2 and TRBJ2-3, with TRBD2 matching over 8 bases. The CDR3 is made up of 16 amino acids. V was pared by 3 bases and J by 4 bases, with 9 bases of the junction left unmatched. Per germline, CDR1 LGHNA and CDR2 YNFKEQ. The DNA for the CDR3 is TGTGCCAGCAGCCAGATGGGTCGGGAGGGAGCAGATACGCAGTATGTT. Its translation is CASSQMGREGADTQYV.